The following is a T cell receptor beta chain sequence with its context. The antigen is unknown. The data originate from a study of somatic mutations in cytotoxic T cells in rheumatoid arthritis. Study details: Sorting by flow gave nearly 100% purity for some V beta antibody-stained T-cell populations, including V beta1+ cells sequenced for TCRB.

Study-wide points: Unlike healthy controls, rheumatoid arthritis patients had CD8+ clonality that increased with age. Researchers did not know the antigen targets of the expanded CD8+ clones.

The data were produced by immunoSEQ multiplex PCR, yet TCRdb's version contains in-frame clones alone and is incomplete. This sample has approximately 7,900 clones; about 75% occur once, and the top ten carry under 40%. Sample: CD8+ T cells sorted from blood. This sequence was found in an adult with rheumatoid arthritis.

CDR3 protein: CASSADAGDYEQYF. The CDR3 DNA follows: TGTGCCAGCAGCGCCGATGCGGGGGACTACGAGCAGTACTTC. The rearrangement links TRBV7-2 to TRBJ2-7, with 7 bases aligning to TRBD2. After removal of 5 bases from V and 3 bases from J, the junction contained 7 bases not matched to a gene. The germline V gene encodes CDR1 SGHTA and CDR2 FQGNSA. The CDR3 loop spans 14 amino acids.